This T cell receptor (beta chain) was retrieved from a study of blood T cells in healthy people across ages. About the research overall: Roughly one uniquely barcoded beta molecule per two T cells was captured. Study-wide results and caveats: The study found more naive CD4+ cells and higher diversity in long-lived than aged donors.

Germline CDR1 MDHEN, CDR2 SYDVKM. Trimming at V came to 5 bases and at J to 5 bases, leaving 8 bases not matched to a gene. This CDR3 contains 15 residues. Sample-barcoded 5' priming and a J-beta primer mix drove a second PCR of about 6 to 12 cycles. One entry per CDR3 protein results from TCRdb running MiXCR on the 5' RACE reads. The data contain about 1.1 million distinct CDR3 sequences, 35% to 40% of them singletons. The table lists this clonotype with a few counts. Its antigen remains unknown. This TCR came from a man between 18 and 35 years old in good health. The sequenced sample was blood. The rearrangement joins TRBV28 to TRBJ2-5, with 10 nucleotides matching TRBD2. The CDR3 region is CASSGQGLASETQYF. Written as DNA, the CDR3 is TGTGCCAGCAGTGGGCAGGGACTAGCGTCGGAGACCCAGTACTTC.